This is a list of T cell receptor beta chains from one sample in a study of blood T cell repertoires in COVID-19. The data were produced by immunoSEQ multiplex PCR, yet TCRdb's version contains in-frame clones alone and is incomplete. The sample contains 250,000 or so clones, about 88% of which appear only once. The specimen sequenced was PBMCs or T cells enriched from blood (not recorded which). The receptors derive from a woman between 45 and 65 years old who had been exposed to COVID-19. CDR3s include the opening cysteine and the closing phenylalanine or tryptophan. D genes are given only for firm matches. Size tells how often a clone was seen (once, few, many) or the class of an expanded clone, and some rows leave it out.

-,TRBV6-4,TRBJ1-6,-,CASSERGSPLHF,TGTGCCAGCAGTGAAAGGGGTTCACCCCTCCACTTT
-,TRBV7-2,TRBJ2-5,-,CASSLENRVETQYF,TGTGCCAGCAGCTTAGAAAACAGGGTAGAGACCCAGTACTTC
-,TRBV19,TRBJ2-1,-,CASSWGPGRTTYNEQFF,TGTGCCAGTAGTTGGGGGCCGGGACGCACGACTTACAATGAGCAGTTCTTC
-,TRBV7-2,TRBJ2-5,-,CASSLRGSQETQYF,TGTGCCAGCAGCTTAAGGGGGTCCCAAGAGACCCAGTACTTC
-,TRBV27,TRBJ1-6,-,CASSSGDSHASPLHF,TGTGCCAGCAGTTCGGGAGACAGTCATGCTTCACCCCTCCACTTT
-,TRBV28,TRBJ2-1,-,CASKPPGNSYNEQFF,TGTGCCAGCAAACCCCCGGGGAACTCCTACAATGAGCAGTTCTTC
TRBD1,TRBV19,TRBJ1-4,-,CASSGTGWGEKLFF,TGTGCCAGTAGCGGGACAGGATGGGGTGAAAAACTGTTTTTT
TRBD1,TRBV19,TRBJ2-5,-,CASRPGQGAETQYF,TGTGCCAGTAGGCCGGGACAGGGGGCTGAGACCCAGTACTTC
-,TRBV7-2,TRBJ1-4,few,CASSPRSSNEKLFF,TGTGCCAGCAGCCCGCGCTCGTCCAATGAAAAACTGTTTTTT
-,TRBV27,TRBJ1-3,-,CASSLSPFGNTIYF,TGTGCCAGCAGTTTAAGCCCCTTCGGAAACACCATATATTTT
-,TRBV18,TRBJ1-1,-,CASSPSAGMNTEAFF,TGTGCCAGCTCACCATCCGCAGGTATGAACACTGAAGCTTTCTTT
-,TRBV24-1,TRBJ2-1,-,CATRTGPHAEQFF,TGTGCCACCAGGACAGGTCCGCATGCTGAGCAGTTCTTC
TRBD1,TRBV10-1,TRBJ2-3,-,CASSETGTGPDTQYF,TGCGCCAGCAGTGAGACCGGGACAGGGCCCGATACGCAGTATTTT
TRBD1,TRBV29-1,TRBJ2-5,-,CSAWGQGARETQYF,TGCAGCGCCTGGGGGCAGGGGGCTAGAGAGACCCAGTACTTC
TRBD2,TRBV5-8,TRBJ2-1,-,CASSAGLAGSYYNEQFF,TGTGCCAGCAGCGCCGGACTAGCGGGCTCCTACTACAATGAGCAGTTCTTC
-,TRBV19,TRBJ1-2,few,CASRNSYGYTF,TGTGCCAGTAGGAACAGCTATGGCTACACCTTC
-,TRBV5-4,TRBJ1-1,-,CASSLQGHAFF,TGTGCCAGCAGCTTGCAAGGACACGCTTTCTTT
-,TRBV18,TRBJ1-2,-,CASSTGEGESNYGYTF,TGTGCCAGCTCAACAGGAGAGGGGGAGTCTAACTATGGCTACACCTTC
TRBD1,TRBV30,TRBJ1-1,-,CAWSLRTGVTWWNTEAFF,TGTGCCTGGAGTCTGCGGACAGGGGTTACTTGGTGGAACACTGAAGCTTTCTTT
-,TRBV6-5,TRBJ1-3,once,CASRDYNTIYF,TGTGCCAGCAGAGACTACAACACCATATATTTT
TRBD2,TRBV7-2,TRBJ2-1,-,CASSLAASGGYSSYNEQFF,TGTGCCAGCAGCTTAGCGGCTAGCGGGGGCTATAGCTCCTACAATGAGCAGTTCTTC
-,TRBV18,TRBJ1-5,-,CASSREGPYSNQPQHF,TGTGCCAGCTCTCGGGAGGGTCCCTATAGCAATCAGCCCCAGCATTTT
-,TRBV18,TRBJ2-7,-,CASSTGTSGAYEQYF,TGTGCCAGCTCAACGGGGACATCGGGTGCCTACGAGCAGTACTTC
-,TRBV7-8,TRBJ1-2,many,CASSLRADRLQGYTF,TGTGCCAGCAGCTTGAGAGCCGACAGGCTTCAGGGCTACACCTTC
TRBD1,TRBV19,TRBJ1-5,-,CASSIRAGTGVNQPQHF,TGTGCCAGTAGTATTAGAGCCGGGACAGGGGTTAATCAGCCCCAGCATTTT
-,TRBV7-3,TRBJ2-3,-,CASSLTFADTQYF,TGTGCCAGCAGCCTAACGTTCGCAGATACGCAGTATTTT
-,TRBV4-2,TRBJ1-1,-,CASSQVGQNTEAFF,TGTGCCAGCAGCCAAGTGGGACAGAACACTGAAGCTTTCTTT
-,TRBV5-8,TRBJ1-5,-,CASSLNLGQHRQPQHF,TGTGCCAGCAGCCTTAATTTGGGACAACACCGGCAGCCCCAGCATTTT
TRBD2,TRBV9,TRBJ2-5,once,CASSVSSGGKETQYF,TGTGCCAGCAGCGTATCTAGCGGGGGGAAAGAGACCCAGTACTTC
-,TRBV21-1,TRBJ1-5,-,CASNWGGIKGVGQPQHF,TGTGCCAGCAACTGGGGAGGAATCAAAGGGGTGGGTCAGCCCCAGCATTTT
-,TRBV14,TRBJ2-7,-,CASSRAPYEQYF,TGTGCCAGCAGCCGGGCCCCCTACGAGCAGTACTTC
-,TRBV18,TRBJ1-1,few,CASSPDLGDTEAFF,TGTGCCAGCTCACCGGACTTAGGTGACACTGAAGCTTTCTTT
-,TRBV2,TRBJ1-5,-,CASSVEGDQPQHF,TGTGCCAGCAGCGTTGAGGGGGATCAGCCCCAGCATTTT
-,TRBV5-5,TRBJ1-1,-,CASSLGPGSTEAFF,TGTGCCAGCAGCTTGGGTCCGGGTTCGACTGAAGCTTTCTTT
TRBD2,TRBV10-2,TRBJ2-6,-,CASLGGAGANVLTF,TGCGCCTCCCTCGGGGGGGCAGGGGCCAACGTCCTGACTTTC
-,TRBV3-1/TRBV3-2,TRBJ2-4,-,CASSRTTANIQYF,TGTGCCAGCAGCCGGACAACGGCAAACATTCAGTACTTC
-,TRBV18,TRBJ2-3,-,CASSPVYPPSTDTQYF,TGTGCCAGCTCACCGGTCTACCCTCCTAGCACAGATACGCAGTATTTT
-,TRBV4-1,TRBJ1-1,-,CASSQSRLSAEAFF,TGCGCCAGCAGCCAATCGAGGCTCTCGGCTGAAGCTTTCTTT
-,TRBV18,TRBJ1-1,-,CASSPREGTEAFF,TGTGCCAGCTCACCGAGGGAGGGCACTGAAGCTTTCTTT
TRBD1,TRBV27,TRBJ2-1,-,CASSLGGQGYNEQFF,TGTGCCAGCAGTTTAGGGGGACAGGGGTACAATGAGCAGTTCTTC
TRBD1,TRBV28,TRBJ1-2,few,CASSLDRGHYGYTF,TGTGCCAGCAGTTTAGACAGGGGGCACTATGGCTACACCTTC
TRBD1,TRBV5-1,TRBJ1-5,-,CASSSGQGPSNQPQHF,TGCGCCAGCAGCTCCGGACAGGGGCCAAGCAATCAGCCCCAGCATTTT
TRBD1,TRBV3-1/TRBV3-2,TRBJ1-2,once,CASSQYGQGDYGYTF,TGTGCCAGCAGCCAATACGGACAGGGTGACTATGGCTACACCTTC
TRBD2,TRBV5-4,TRBJ2-1,few,CASSLRTSGGHEQFF,TGTGCCAGCAGCTTGCGGACTAGCGGGGGACACGAGCAGTTCTTC
TRBD1,TRBV30,TRBJ2-1,-,CAWGRDRGGNEQFF,TGTGCCTGGGGCCGGGACAGGGGAGGCAATGAGCAGTTCTTC
-,TRBV2,TRBJ2-5,-,CASSENGLEGQWPGETQYF,TGTGCCAGCAGTGAAAATGGGTTGGAAGGACAGTGGCCGGGGGAGACCCAGTACTTC
-,TRBV15,TRBJ2-3,few,CATSGRRGDTQYF,TGTGCCACCAGCGGCAGGAGGGGAGATACGCAGTATTTT
-,TRBV5-5,TRBJ1-1,once,CASTWRWSLGVTEAFF,TGTGCCAGCACCTGGAGGTGGTCGCTGGGTGTCACTGAAGCTTTCTTT
-,TRBV30,TRBJ2-1,-,CAWSLRSTEQFF,TGTGCCTGGAGTCTCCGTAGTACTGAGCAGTTCTTC
-,TRBV6-5,TRBJ1-1,-,CASIPQVNTEAFF,TGTGCCAGCATTCCACAGGTGAACACTGAAGCTTTCTTT
TRBD1,TRBV25-1,TRBJ1-1,-,CASRLGQGNTEAFF,TGTGCCAGCAGACTGGGACAGGGGAACACTGAAGCTTTCTTT
TRBD2,TRBV11-2,TRBJ2-7,-,CASSLVTSGGAYEQYF,TGTGCCAGCAGCTTAGTAACTAGCGGGGGGGCCTATGAGCAGTACTTC
-,TRBV4-3,TRBJ1-3,-,CASSQGDSGNTIYF,TGCGCCAGCAGCCAAGGAGACTCTGGAAACACCATATATTTT
-,TRBV27,TRBJ2-2,-,CASSFRAGELFF,TGTGCCAGCAGTTTTCGGGCCGGGGAGCTGTTTTTT